These 5 T cell receptor beta chains came from one sample sequenced in a study of PD-1 blockade in classical Hodgkin lymphoma. The assay was immunoSEQ multiplex PCR, and TCRdb's table has in-frame clones only and misses some. The sample lists about 25,000 clones, approximately 69% seen once, with about 3.3% in the top ten. All the patients suffered relapse after autologous stem cell transplantation, and brentuximab vedotin exposure differed. Sequencing used peripheral blood mononuclear cells (PBMCs), obtained at baseline. These receptors were taken from a human donor with classical Hodgkin lymphoma.

The genes are TRBV11-2 and TRBJ2-2; tentative D call: TRBD1 (5 bases). Germline V gives CDR1 SGHAT, CDR2 FQNNGV. V lost 6 bases, J lost 5 bases, and 13 bases lay in between. The CDR3 spans 14 residues. The CDR3, as DNA: TGTGCCAGCAGTTCTCTTCAGGGAACCGGGGAGCTGTTTTTT. It codes for CASSSLQGTGELFF.

The chain combines TRBV28 with TRBJ2-1; D is unclear. CDR1 and CDR2 (germline): MDHEN, SYDVKM. This CDR3 has 14 residues. With 3 bases removed from V and 4 bases from J, the gap between germline ends came to 10 bases. The DNA for the CDR3 is TGTGCCAGCAGTTTTACGGCCAATTACAATGAGCAGTTCTTC. It translates to CASSFTANYNEQFF.

The chain couples TRBV20-1 to TRBJ2-1, with D uncertain. Trimming shortened V by 5 bases and J by 5 bases, and 4 bases separated the two germline ends. CDR1 DFQATT and CDR2 SNEGSKA come from the germline V gene (reference sequence). The CDR3 runs 10 residues. CDR3: CSARHNEQFF. CDR3 DNA: TGCAGTGCTCGCCACAATGAGCAGTTCTTC.

This chain uses TRBV27 with TRBJ2-7; unclear D gene. The germline V gene has CDR1 MNHEY and CDR2 SMNVEV (reference sequence). CDR3 length: 12 residues. The V gene lost 3 bases and the J gene lost 6 bases, with 9 bases spanning the gap. CDR3 loop: CASSFPPREQYF. In DNA, the CDR3 is TGTGCCAGCAGTTTCCCGCCCCGCGAGCAGTACTTC.

The chain uses TRBV19 and TRBJ2-7; weak D call: TRBD2 (6 bases). Germline values: CDR1 LNHDA, CDR2 SQIVND (reference sequence). The CDR3 is 14 amino acids. The V gene lost 3 bases and the J gene lost 5 bases, with 14 bases spanning the gap. The CDR3 reads CASSIQGGGHEQYF. The CDR3 bases are TGTGCCAGTAGTATCCAGGGAGGTGGGCACGAGCAGTACTTC.